This TCR beta chain was retrieved from a study of blood T cells in healthy people across ages. Broader study findings: Per million T cells, TCR beta diversity dropped roughly linearly as age increased.

Sample-barcoded 5' priming and a J-beta primer mix drove a second PCR of roughly 6 to 12 cycles. Each CDR3 protein is one row after TCRdb ran MiXCR on the 5' RACE reads. There are under 950,000 distinct CDR3 sequences in the sample; over 20% occur only once, and 20% to 25% lies in the top ten. Healthy Caucasians from Russia aged roughly 6 to 95 served as donors. As concerns this clonotype: The antigen remains undetermined.

The CDR3 covers 15 residues. From germline, CDR1 is SEHNR and CDR2 FQNEAQ (reference sequence). The germline V and J ends were trimmed by 8 bases and 4 bases, with 20 bases remaining between them. The source material was blood. This sequence originates from a man in his sixties or seventies in good health. The V and J genes are TRBV7-9 and TRBJ2-5, with D perhaps TRBD2 (6 bases). CDR3 nucleotides: TGTGCCAGCTCCCCAGTACTAGCACAGATAGAGACCCAGTACTTC. It translates to CASSPVLAQIETQYF.